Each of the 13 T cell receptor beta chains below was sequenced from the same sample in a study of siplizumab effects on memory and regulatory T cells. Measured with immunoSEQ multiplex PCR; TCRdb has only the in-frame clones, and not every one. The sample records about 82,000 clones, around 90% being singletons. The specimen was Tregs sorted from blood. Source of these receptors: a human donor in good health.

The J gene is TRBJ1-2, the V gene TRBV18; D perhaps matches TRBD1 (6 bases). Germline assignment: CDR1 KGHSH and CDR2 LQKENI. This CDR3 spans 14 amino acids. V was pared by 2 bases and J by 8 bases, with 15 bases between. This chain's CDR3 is CASSPRHGGEGYTF. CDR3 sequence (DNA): TGTGCCAGCTCACCAAGGCATGGGGGCGAGGGCTACACCTTC.

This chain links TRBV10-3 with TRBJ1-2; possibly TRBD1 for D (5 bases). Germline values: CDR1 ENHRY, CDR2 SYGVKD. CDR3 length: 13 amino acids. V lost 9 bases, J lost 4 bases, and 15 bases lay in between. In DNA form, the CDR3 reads TGTGCCATGGGGTCTGGGGGGACCTATGGCTACACCTTC. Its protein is CAMGSGGTYGYTF.

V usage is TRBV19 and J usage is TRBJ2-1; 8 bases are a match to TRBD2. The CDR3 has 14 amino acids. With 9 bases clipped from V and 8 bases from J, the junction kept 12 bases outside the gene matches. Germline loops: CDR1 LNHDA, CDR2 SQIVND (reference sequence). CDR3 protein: CASRLTGGPYEQFF. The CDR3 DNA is TGTGCCAGCAGACTGACGGGGGGGCCTTATGAGCAGTTCTTC.

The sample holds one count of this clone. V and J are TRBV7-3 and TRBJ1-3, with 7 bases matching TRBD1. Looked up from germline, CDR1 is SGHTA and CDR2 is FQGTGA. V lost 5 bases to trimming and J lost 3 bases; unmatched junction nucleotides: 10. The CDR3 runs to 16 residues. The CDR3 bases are TGTGCCAGCAGCCCGGAAGGGGGCTTCGGTGGAAACACCATATATTTT. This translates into CASSPEGGFGGNTIYF.

The CDR3 bases are TGTGCCAGCAGGGGGGACAGGGATCTCCACGAGCAGTACTTC. This translates into CASRGDRDLHEQYF. V gene TRBV2 combines with J gene TRBJ2-7; 9 bases map to TRBD1. J gave up 5 bases and V 6 bases, and 8 bases lay outside the gene matches. Germline values: CDR1 SNHLY, CDR2 FYNNEI. The CDR3 contains 14 residues.

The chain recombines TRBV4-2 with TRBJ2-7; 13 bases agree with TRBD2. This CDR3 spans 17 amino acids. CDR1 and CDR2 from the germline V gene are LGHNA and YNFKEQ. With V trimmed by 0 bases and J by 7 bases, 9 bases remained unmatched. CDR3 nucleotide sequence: TGTGCCAGCAGCCAAGATTGGCGGACTAGCGGGGGCGGGGAGCAGTACTTC. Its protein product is CASSQDWRTSGGGEQYF.

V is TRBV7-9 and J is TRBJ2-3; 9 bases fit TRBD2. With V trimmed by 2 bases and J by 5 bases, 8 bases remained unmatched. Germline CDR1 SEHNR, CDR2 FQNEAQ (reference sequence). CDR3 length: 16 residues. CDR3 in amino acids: CASSLYQAGGRDTQYF. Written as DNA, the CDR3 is TGTGCCAGCAGCTTATATCAAGCGGGGGGCCGAGATACGCAGTATTTT.

CDR3 coding DNA: TGTGCCAGCAGCCCCTTAGGGACTGAAGCTTTCTTT. It translates to CASSPLGTEAFF. The chain uses TRBV28 and TRBJ1-1; D gene uncertain. CDR3 size: 12 residues. Trimming cost V 6 bases and J 5 bases, with 10 bases left between them. The V gene's germline CDR1 is MDHEN and CDR2 SYDVKM.

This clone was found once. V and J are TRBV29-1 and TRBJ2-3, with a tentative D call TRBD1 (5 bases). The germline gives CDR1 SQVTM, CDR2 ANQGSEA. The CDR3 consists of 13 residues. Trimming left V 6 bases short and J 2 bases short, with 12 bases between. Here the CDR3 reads CSVKRTHTDTQYF. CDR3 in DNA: TGCAGCGTGAAACGGACACACACAGATACGCAGTATTTT.

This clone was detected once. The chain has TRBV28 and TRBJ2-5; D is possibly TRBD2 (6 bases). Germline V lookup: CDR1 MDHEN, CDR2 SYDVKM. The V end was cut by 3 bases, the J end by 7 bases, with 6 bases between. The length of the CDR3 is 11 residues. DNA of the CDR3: TGTGCCAGCAGTTTGGGGGGGACCCAGTACTTC. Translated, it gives CASSLGGTQYF.

The chain's CDR3 is CASSSVTSGGVNEQFF. The CDR3 nucleotides are TGTGCCAGCAGCTCCGTGACTAGCGGGGGAGTGAATGAGCAGTTCTTC. This rearrangement joins TRBV7-9 to TRBJ2-1; the match to TRBD2 covers 12 bases. V lost 4 bases and J lost 7; bases outside the gene matches: 8. CDR3 size: 16 residues. CDR1 is SEHNR, CDR2 FQNEAQ, per germline (reference sequence).

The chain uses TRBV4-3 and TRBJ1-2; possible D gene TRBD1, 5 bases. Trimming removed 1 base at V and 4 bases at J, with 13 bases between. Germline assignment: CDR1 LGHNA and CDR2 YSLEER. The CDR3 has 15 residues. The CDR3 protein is CASSQGLQAIYGYTF. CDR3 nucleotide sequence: TGCGCCAGCAGCCAAGGGTTACAGGCTATCTATGGCTACACCTTC.

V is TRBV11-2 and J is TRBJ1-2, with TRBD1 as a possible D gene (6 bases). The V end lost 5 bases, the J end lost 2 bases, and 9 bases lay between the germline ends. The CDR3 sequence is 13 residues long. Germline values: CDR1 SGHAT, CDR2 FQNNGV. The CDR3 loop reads CASSVTGNYGYTF. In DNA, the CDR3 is TGTGCCAGCAGCGTTACAGGGAACTATGGCTACACCTTC.